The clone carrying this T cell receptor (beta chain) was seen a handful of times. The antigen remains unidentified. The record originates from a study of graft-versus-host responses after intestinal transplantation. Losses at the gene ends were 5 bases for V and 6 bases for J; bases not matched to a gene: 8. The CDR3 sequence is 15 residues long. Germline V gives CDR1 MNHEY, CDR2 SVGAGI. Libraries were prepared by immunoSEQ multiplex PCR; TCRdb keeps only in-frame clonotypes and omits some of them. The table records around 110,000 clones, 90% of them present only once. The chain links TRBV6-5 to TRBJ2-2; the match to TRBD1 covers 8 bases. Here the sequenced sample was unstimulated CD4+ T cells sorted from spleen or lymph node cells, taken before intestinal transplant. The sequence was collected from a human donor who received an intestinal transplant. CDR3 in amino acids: CASSRRGLTAGELFF. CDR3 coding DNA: TGTGCCAGCAGTCGCAGGGGGCTAACGGCCGGGGAGCTGTTTTTT.